This T cell receptor beta chain was sequenced during a study of blood T cell repertoires in COVID-19. For the study at large: COVID-19 samples from acute and convalescent phases originated in the United States, Italy and Spain.

This table comes from immunoSEQ multiplex PCR, and its TCRdb copy is limited to in-frame clones, with some not included. The sample lists roughly 150,000 clones, roughly 90% occurring once. J was trimmed by 5 bases and V by 4 bases; bases with no gene match: 4. The germline CDR1 and CDR2 sequences are SNHLY and FYNNEI. CDR3 size: 15 residues. Donors were grouped by their self-reported clinical history. The sequence was obtained from a woman in her forties who had been exposed to COVID-19. The genes are TRBV2 and TRBJ1-6; 8 nucleotides align to TRBD1. The sample comprised PBMCs or T cells enriched from blood (not recorded which). The CDR3 DNA follows: TGTGCCAGCAGTGTAGCAGGGGGCGATAATTCACCCCTCCACTTT. Amino acid sequence: CASSVAGGDNSPLHF.